This T cell receptor beta chain was found in a study of cytomegalovirus exposure and HLA in healthy donors. The V end lost 0 bases, the J end lost 4 bases, and 9 bases lay between the germline ends. This CDR3 comprises 14 residues. Germline CDR1 and CDR2: SGHDN and FVKESK. PCR amplification relied on 60 Vbeta primers (plus 13 Jbeta primers). Sequenced by immunoSEQ multiplex PCR; TCRdb stores in-frame clones only, minus some. The sample has some 120,000 clones; roughly four fifths are singletons. The clonotype was recovered from a male donor in good health and CMV-seropositive. The chain joins TRBV14 to TRBJ1-2, with D possibly being TRBD1 (5 bases). Specimen: PBMCs. The CDR3 loop is CASSQETGTYGYTF. CDR3 in DNA: TGTGCCAGCAGCCAAGAAACAGGCACCTATGGCTACACCTTC.